Each of the 27 T cell receptor beta chains below was sequenced from the same sample in a study of cytomegalovirus exposure and HLA in healthy donors. It was with 60 Vbeta and 13 Jbeta primers that the PCR ran. Produced via immunoSEQ multiplex PCR; TCRdb's table is partial and in-frame only. This sample has about 170,000 clones; roughly 67% occur once, and the top ten carry about 5.4%. Sequencing input: PBMCs. These receptors came from a young woman in good health and CMV-seropositive.

On this clone itself: An end of the junction differs from the germline gene, which may be a read error. Different DNA sequences within this sample yield the same CDR3. The chain couples TRBV5-1 to TRBJ2-2, with D perhaps TRBD2 (7 bases). This CDR3 region has 19 residues. Germline V CDR1 and CDR2: SGHRS, YFSETQ. CDR3 coding DNA: TGCGCCAGCAGCTTGGTAGGGTTCAGTTCGGCGGGGGACACCGGGGAGCTGTTTTTC. Encoded protein: CASSLVGFSSAGDTGELFF.

V usage is TRBV6-4 and J usage is TRBJ1-4; D is uncertain. Per germline, CDR1 MRHNA and CDR2 SNTAGT. The CDR3 totals 15 residues. V gave up 9 bases and J gave up 13 bases, with 27 bases separating them. CDR3 sequence: CARGRSQGFGWRLFF. In nucleotides, the CDR3 is TGTGCCAGGGGGAGGTCTCAAGGGTTCGGGTGGAGACTGTTTTTT.

The V call is TRBV4-2, the J call TRBJ2-3; TRBD2 matches 9 bases. The length of the CDR3 is 16 residues. Trimming removed 0 bases from V and 7 bases from J; junction bases left unmatched: 8. Germline CDR1 LGHNA, CDR2 YNFKEQ. CDR3 residues: CASSQDWTAGGNTQYF. CDR3 coding DNA: TGTGCCAGCAGCCAAGATTGGACCGCGGGGGGGAATACGCAGTATTTT.

V is TRBV7-2 and J is TRBJ1-2, with TRBD1 as a possible D gene (6 bases). This CDR3 spans 13 amino acids. Germline values: CDR1 SGHTA, CDR2 FQGNSA. V was shortened by 2 bases and J by 3 bases, with 7 bases between the two germline ends. Here the CDR3 reads CASSLKGDYGYTF. The CDR3 DNA sequence: TGTGCCAGCAGCTTAAAGGGGGACTATGGCTACACCTTC.

The V and J genes are TRBV4-1 and TRBJ2-7, with D possibly being TRBD1 (5 bases). Looked up from germline, CDR1 is MGHRA and CDR2 is YSYEKL. This CDR3 spans 14 amino acids. Trimming took off 7 bases at V and 0 bases at J, with 13 bases between the two ends. DNA of the CDR3: TGCGCCAGCAACCACAGGTTCCCCTCCTACGAGCAGTACTTC. Translation gives CASNHRFPSYEQYF.

This rearrangement joins TRBV7-9 to TRBJ1-6, with 10 bases aligning to TRBD1. This CDR3 is 15 amino acids long. V was clipped by 4 bases and J by 6 bases; unmatched bases: 3. Germline V gene lookup returns CDR1 SEHNR and CDR2 FQNEAQ (reference sequence). The CDR3 DNA follows: TGTGCCAGCAGCTCCCGGACAGGGGGTAATTCACCCCTCCACTTT. It codes for CASSSRTGGNSPLHF. Looking up the rest from reference TRBV7-9 and TRBJ1-6 gives the full variable domain: DTGVSQNPRHKITKRGQNVTFRCDPISEHNRLYWYRQTLGQGPEFLTYFQNEAQLEKSRLLSDRFSAERPKGSFSTLEIQRTEQGDSAMYLCASSSRTGGNSPLHFGNGTRLTVT.

This clone appeared a few times. The genes are TRBV6-5 and TRBJ1-3, with no clear D. Trimming removed 0 bases from V and 4 bases from J, with 7 bases in between. The CDR3 contains 14 residues. The germline gives CDR1 MNHEY, CDR2 SVGAGI. The CDR3 is CASSYSLGGNTIYF. Here the CDR3 DNA reads TGTGCCAGCAGTTACTCCCTTGGCGGAAACACCATATATTTT.

The chain couples TRBV7-2 to TRBJ2-5, with D possibly matching TRBD1 (6 bases). V was clipped by 11 bases and J by 5 bases, with 18 bases between them. The CDR3 length is 13 residues. CDR1 and CDR2 (germline): SGHTA, FQGNSA. The CDR3 sequence: CAAGQLTGETQYF. In nucleotides, the CDR3 is TGTGCCGCAGGACAGTTAACAGGGGAGACCCAGTACTTC.

The V and J genes are TRBV6-5 and TRBJ2-2, with 8 bases lining up with TRBD1. The CDR3 consists of 13 residues. Germline trimming cut 5 bases from V and 5 bases from J; bases unmatched to any gene: 1. CDR1 is MNHEY, CDR2 SVGAGI, per germline. The DNA for the CDR3 is TGTGCCAGCAGTAGACAGGGGACCGGGGAGCTGTTTTTT. This encodes CASSRQGTGELFF.

The chain carries TRBV25-1 and TRBJ2-3; TRBD2 might be the D (7 bases). Trimming removed 1 base at V and 4 bases at J, with 15 bases between. From germline, CDR1 is MGHDK and CDR2 SYGVNS. This CDR3 region has 16 residues. The CDR3: CASSEFGGQWADTQYF. For the CDR3, the DNA is TGTGCCAGCAGTGAATTCGGGGGGCAGTGGGCAGATACGCAGTATTTT.

The V gene is TRBV29-1, the J gene TRBJ2-7; D is possibly TRBD1 (6 bases). The V end lost 7 bases, the J end lost 0 bases, and 13 bases lay between the germline ends. Germline loops: CDR1 SQVTM, CDR2 ANQGSEA. The CDR3 has 13 residues. The CDR3 protein is CSAKGTISYEQYF. CDR3 bases: TGCAGCGCCAAAGGGACAATCTCCTACGAGCAGTACTTC.

This clone was seen a few times. The genes are TRBV6-5 and TRBJ2-7; D may be TRBD1 (6 bases). The ends were cut back, 6 bases at V and 5 bases at J, with 17 bases in the middle. CDR3 size: 14 residues. CDR1 and CDR2 (germline): MNHEY, SVGAGI. The CDR3 region is CASSLTGSVDEQYF. CDR3 nucleotide sequence: TGTGCCAGCAGCTTAACAGGGTCGGTGGACGAGCAGTACTTC.

The rearrangement joins TRBV27 to TRBJ2-7; D is unresolved. The length of the CDR3 is 12 residues. Deletions cut 8 bases from V and 1 base from J, with 9 bases between. The germline V gene has CDR1 MNHEY and CDR2 SMNVEV (reference sequence). The CDR3 loop reads CASYRFSYEQYF. The CDR3 region has the DNA TGTGCCAGCTACCGGTTTTCCTACGAGCAGTACTTC.

This clone was detected only once. This chain connects TRBV7-6 to TRBJ2-5, with D possibly matching TRBD2 (6 bases). CDR3 length equals 13 residues. The germline CDR1 and CDR2 sequences are SGHVS and FNYEAQ. V was cut by 5 bases and J by 4 bases, with 11 bases left in between. The chain's CDR3 is CASSVQGGETQYF. The CDR3 region has the DNA TGTGCCAGCAGCGTTCAGGGAGGAGAGACCCAGTACTTC.

This clone appeared a single time. The chain has TRBV10-3 and TRBJ2-1; 7 bases map to TRBD2. V trimming: 0 bases; J trimming: 4 bases; junction bases outside the gene matches: 9. The CDR3 extends over 17 amino acids. The germline gives CDR1 ENHRY, CDR2 SYGVKD. CDR3 nucleotide sequence: TGTGCCATCAGTGAGTCGCGTAGGGACTACCCATACAATGAGCAGTTCTTC. The encoded protein is CAISESRRDYPYNEQFF.

V gene TRBV7-8 combines with J gene TRBJ1-5; D is ambiguous. Trimming took 3 bases from V and 3 from J, leaving 6 bases between them. The CDR3 totals 13 residues. Germline assignment: CDR1 SGHVS and CDR2 FQNEAQ. As DNA, the CDR3 is TGTGCCAGCAGCTTGCGACTCAATCAGCCCCAGCATTTT. It translates to CASSLRLNQPQHF.

This rearrangement joins TRBV27 to TRBJ2-7, with 11 bases lining up with TRBD1. The CDR3 covers 16 residues. V shed 10 bases and J 4 bases; nucleotides not matched to a gene: 15. Germline CDR1 reads MNHEY; CDR2 reads SMNVEV (reference sequence). Here the CDR3 reads CATRSTGTGGQYEQYF. Here the CDR3 DNA reads TGTGCCACCCGGTCAACCGGGACAGGGGGACAGTACGAGCAGTACTTC.

This clone appeared a few times. The chain recombines TRBV5-6 with TRBJ1-1, with TRBD1 matching over 8 bases. J gave up 8 bases and V 3 bases, and 6 bases lay outside the gene matches. There are 13 residues in the CDR3. CDR1 and CDR2 (germline): SGHDT, YYEEEE. For the CDR3, the DNA is TGTGCCAGCAGCTATGGGACAGGTACCGAAGCTTTCTTT. This gives the protein CASSYGTGTEAFF.

The J gene is TRBJ1-1, the V gene TRBV5-1, with D unresolved. The CDR3 sequence is 13 residues long. Germline values: CDR1 SGHRS, CDR2 YFSETQ. Trimming removed 2 bases from V and 6 bases from J, with 11 bases in between. The chain's CDR3 is CASSFGDFSEAFF. The CDR3 nucleotides read TGCGCCAGCAGCTTCGGGGATTTCTCTGAAGCTTTCTTT.

The chain employs TRBV7-2 and TRBJ2-7; D gene ambiguous. V lost 1 base and J lost 0, with 7 bases in between. Germline-derived CDR1 and CDR2 are SGHTA and FQGNSA. The CDR3 sequence is 14 residues long. CDR3 sequence: CASSLDSLSYEQYF. CDR3 bases: TGTGCCAGCAGCTTAGATAGCCTCTCCTACGAGCAGTACTTC.

This clone is a singleton in its sample. The chain combines TRBV2 with TRBJ1-2; unclear D gene. The V gene's germline CDR1 is SNHLY and CDR2 FYNNEI. The CDR3 totals 13 residues. V lost 2 bases and J lost 7, with 11 bases in between. CDR3 loop: CASSEFRAGGYTF. The CDR3 coding sequence is TGTGCCAGCAGTGAATTTAGAGCAGGTGGCTACACCTTC.

The chain carries TRBV6-1 and TRBJ1-5, with D perhaps matching TRBD1 (6 bases). V was pared by 0 bases and J by 2 bases, with 11 bases between. Germline V gives CDR1 MNHNS, CDR2 SASEGT. CDR3 length: 16 amino acids. CDR3 nucleotides: TGTGCCAGCAGTGAAGCCGGGACAATCGGCAATCAGCCCCAGCATTTT. Translating gives CASSEAGTIGNQPQHF.

The rearrangement uses TRBV15 and TRBJ2-1, with D perhaps matching TRBD1 (6 bases). The CDR3 sequence is 15 residues long. Germline loops: CDR1 LNHNV, CDR2 YYDKDF (reference sequence). Trimming shortened V by 0 bases and J by 0 bases, and 6 bases separated the two germline ends. CDR3 in amino acids: CATSRETGSYNEQFF. CDR3 sequence (DNA): TGTGCCACCAGCAGAGAGACAGGCTCCTACAATGAGCAGTTCTTC.

J is TRBJ1-3 and V is TRBV4-3, with 10 bases aligning to TRBD1. This CDR3 is built from 15 residues. J gave up 2 bases and V 4 bases, and 2 bases lay outside the gene matches. Germline CDR1 LGHNA, CDR2 YSLEER. CDR3 nucleotide sequence: TGCGCCAGCAGCCCCGGGACAGGGGCTGGAAACACCATATATTTT. Encoded protein: CASSPGTGAGNTIYF.

The CDR3: CASSPFGGAYEQYF. The CDR3 DNA reads as TGCGCCAGCAGCCCCTTCGGCGGAGCCTACGAGCAGTACTTC. V and J are TRBV4-1 and TRBJ2-5; D call uncertain. The J call may be faulty, since TRBJ2-7 better matches the DNA end. Germline CDR1 reads MGHRA; CDR2 reads YSYEKL. CDR3 length equals 14 residues.

This clone was recorded only once. CDR3 coding DNA: TGCGCCAGCAGCCCAGACCCCGGTTGGTCGGACAATGAGCAGTTCTTC. Encoded protein: CASSPDPGWSDNEQFF. The rearrangement uses TRBV4-3 and TRBJ2-1; the D is unclear. V shed 4 bases and J shed 5 bases, with 18 bases lying between them. CDR1 and CDR2 (germline): LGHNA, YSLEER. The CDR3 length is 16 residues.

The CDR3 DNA sequence: TGTGCCAGCAGTTACTCGCGGCGGGGGGGTTGGAATGAGCAGTTCTTC. This translates into CASSYSRRGGWNEQFF. The rearrangement joins TRBV6-5 to TRBJ2-1, with TRBD2 identical over 9 bases. V lost 0 bases to trimming and J lost 7 bases; unmatched junction nucleotides: 7. This CDR3 contains 16 residues. Germline V gene sequence: CDR1 MNHEY, CDR2 SVGAGI.